This T cell receptor (beta chain) is from a study of blood T cell repertoires in COVID-19. In the study overall: Samples taken during acute and convalescent COVID-19 were collected in the United States, Italy and Spain. Nucleic acid was either cDNA or gDNA, and it came from T cells, B-cell-depleted T cells, or PBMCs.

Germline CDR1 is DFQATT and CDR2 is SNEGSKA (reference sequence). The CDR3 is 11 residues long. Trimming took off 3 bases at V and 6 bases at J, with 7 bases between the two ends. In the source study's methods: Researchers report that nucleated cell counts were estimated from reference gene primer amplification. Generated by immunoSEQ multiplex PCR, the TCRdb table keeps only in-frame clones and is missing some. The V and J calls and clone size are taken from that table; D and trimming were inferred from the DNA. The sample has about 87,000 clones, about 87% seen once. Input material: peripheral blood. The sequence was obtained from a man aged 35 to 55 with acute or convalescent COVID-19. The J gene is TRBJ2-3, the V gene TRBV20-1; D is ambiguous. The CDR3 loop is CSASRRDTQYF. The CDR3 DNA sequence: TGCAGTGCTAGCCGGCGGGATACGCAGTATTTT.